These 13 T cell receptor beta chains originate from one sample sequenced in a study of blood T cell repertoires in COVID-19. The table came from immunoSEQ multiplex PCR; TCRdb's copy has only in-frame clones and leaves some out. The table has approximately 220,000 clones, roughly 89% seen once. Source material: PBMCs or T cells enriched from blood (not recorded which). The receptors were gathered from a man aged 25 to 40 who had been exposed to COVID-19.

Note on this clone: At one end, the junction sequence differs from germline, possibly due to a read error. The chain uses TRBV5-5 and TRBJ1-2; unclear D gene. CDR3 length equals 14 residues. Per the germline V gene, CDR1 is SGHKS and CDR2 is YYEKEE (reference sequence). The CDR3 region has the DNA TGTGCCAGCAGCCTTCCCCGTTCTAATTATGGCTACACCTTC. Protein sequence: CASSLPRSNYGYTF.

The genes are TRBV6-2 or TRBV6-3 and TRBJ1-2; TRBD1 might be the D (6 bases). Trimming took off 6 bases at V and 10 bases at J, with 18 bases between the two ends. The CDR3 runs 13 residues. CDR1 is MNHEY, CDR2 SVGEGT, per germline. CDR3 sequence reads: CASRPPTGRDYTF. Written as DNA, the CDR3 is TGTGCCAGCAGACCTCCGACAGGCCGTGACTACACCTTC.

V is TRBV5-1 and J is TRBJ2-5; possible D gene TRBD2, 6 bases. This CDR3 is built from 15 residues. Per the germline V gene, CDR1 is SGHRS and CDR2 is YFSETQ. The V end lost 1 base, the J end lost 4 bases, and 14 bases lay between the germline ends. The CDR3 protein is CASSLSAGLGETQYF. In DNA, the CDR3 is TGCGCCAGCAGCTTGTCGGCGGGGTTGGGAGAGACCCAGTACTTC.

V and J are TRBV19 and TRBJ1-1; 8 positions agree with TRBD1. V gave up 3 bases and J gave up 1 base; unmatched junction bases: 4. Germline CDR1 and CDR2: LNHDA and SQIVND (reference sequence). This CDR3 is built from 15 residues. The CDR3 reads CASSMVGQGNTEAFF. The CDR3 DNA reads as TGTGCCAGTAGTATGGTAGGACAGGGGAACACTGAAGCTTTCTTT. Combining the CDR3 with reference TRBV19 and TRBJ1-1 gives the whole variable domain DGGITQSPKYLFRKEGQNVTLSCEQNLNHDAMYWYRQDPGQGLRLIYYSQIVNDFQKGDIAEGYSVSREKKESFPLTVTSAQKNPTAFYLCASSMVGQGNTEAFFGQGTRLTVV.

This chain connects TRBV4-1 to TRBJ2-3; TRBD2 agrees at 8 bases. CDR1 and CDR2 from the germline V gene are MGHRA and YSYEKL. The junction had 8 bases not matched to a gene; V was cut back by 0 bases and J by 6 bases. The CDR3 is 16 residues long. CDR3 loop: CASSQDSIAGFDTQYF. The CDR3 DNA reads TGCGCCAGCAGCCAAGATTCGATAGCGGGGTTTGATACGCAGTATTTT.

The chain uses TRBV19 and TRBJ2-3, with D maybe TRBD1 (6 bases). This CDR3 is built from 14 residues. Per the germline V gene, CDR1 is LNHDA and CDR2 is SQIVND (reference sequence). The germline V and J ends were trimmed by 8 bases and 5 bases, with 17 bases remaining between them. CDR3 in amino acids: CASAKVGAGDTQYF. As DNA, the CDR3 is TGTGCCAGTGCTAAGGTGGGGGCCGGAGATACGCAGTATTTT.

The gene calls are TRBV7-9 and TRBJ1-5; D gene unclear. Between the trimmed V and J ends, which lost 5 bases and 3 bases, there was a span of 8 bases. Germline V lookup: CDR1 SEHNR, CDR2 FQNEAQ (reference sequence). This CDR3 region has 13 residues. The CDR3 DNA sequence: TGTGCCAGCAGCCCGTCCCCCAATCAGCCCCAGCATTTT. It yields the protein CASSPSPNQPQHF.

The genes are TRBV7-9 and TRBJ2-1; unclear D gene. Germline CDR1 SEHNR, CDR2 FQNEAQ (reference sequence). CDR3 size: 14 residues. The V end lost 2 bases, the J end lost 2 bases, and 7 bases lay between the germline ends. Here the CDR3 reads CASSLSSPYNEQFF. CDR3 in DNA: TGTGCCAGCAGCTTATCTAGTCCCTACAATGAGCAGTTCTTC.

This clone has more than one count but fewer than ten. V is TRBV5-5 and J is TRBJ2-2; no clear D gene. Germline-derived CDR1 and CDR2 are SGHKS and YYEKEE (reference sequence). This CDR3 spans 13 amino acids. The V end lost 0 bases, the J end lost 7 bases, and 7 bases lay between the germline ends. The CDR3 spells CASSLVGDGELFF. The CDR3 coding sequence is TGTGCCAGCAGCTTGGTGGGCGACGGGGAGCTGTTTTTT.

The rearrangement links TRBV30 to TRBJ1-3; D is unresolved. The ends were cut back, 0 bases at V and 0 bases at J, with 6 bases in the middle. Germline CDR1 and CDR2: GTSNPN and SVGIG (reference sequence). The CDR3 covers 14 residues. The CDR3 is CAWSVWASGNTIYF. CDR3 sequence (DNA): TGTGCCTGGAGTGTATGGGCCTCTGGAAACACCATATATTTT.

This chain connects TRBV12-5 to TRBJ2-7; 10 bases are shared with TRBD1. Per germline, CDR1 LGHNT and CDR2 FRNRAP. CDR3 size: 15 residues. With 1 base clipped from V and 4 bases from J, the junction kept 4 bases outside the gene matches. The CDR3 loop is CASGLAGTGDYEQYF. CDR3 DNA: TGTGCTAGTGGTTTGGCGGGGACAGGGGATTACGAGCAGTACTTC. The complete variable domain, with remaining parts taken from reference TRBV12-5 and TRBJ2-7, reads DARVTQTPRHKVTEMGQEVTMRCQPILGHNTVFWYRQTMMQGLELLAYFRNRAPLDDSGMPKDRFSAEMPDATLATLKIQPSEPRDSAVYFCASGLAGTGDYEQYFGPGTRLTVT.

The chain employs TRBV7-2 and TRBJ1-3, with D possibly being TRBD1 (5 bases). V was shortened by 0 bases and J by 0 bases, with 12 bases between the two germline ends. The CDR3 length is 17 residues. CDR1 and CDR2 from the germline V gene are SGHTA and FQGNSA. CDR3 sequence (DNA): TGTGCCAGCAGCTTAGCAACAGGATTAGACTCTGGAAACACCATATATTTT. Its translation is CASSLATGLDSGNTIYF.

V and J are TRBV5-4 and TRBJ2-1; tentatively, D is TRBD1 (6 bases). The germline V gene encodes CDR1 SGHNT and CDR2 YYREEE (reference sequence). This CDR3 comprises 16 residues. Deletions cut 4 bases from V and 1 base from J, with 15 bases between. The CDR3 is CASSPNRDISYNEQFF. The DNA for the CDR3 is TGTGCCAGCAGCCCGAATCGGGACATATCCTACAATGAGCAGTTCTTC.